This TCR beta chain appears in the sequencing data of a study of Ad26.COV2.S vaccination and SARS-CoV-2 variants. Study results and caveats: It was vaccine recipients, not placebo recipients, who had the higher spike-specific TCR breadth. Vaccine and placebo recipients had similar non-spike TCR breadth.

On this clone itself: Its antigen is unknown.

CDR3 length equals 16 residues. Germline V gene sequence: CDR1 MNHNS, CDR2 SASEGT. Trimming took off 3 bases at V and 0 bases at J, with 14 bases between the two ends. Profiling relied on immunoSEQ multiplex PCR, and the TCRdb table lists in-frame clones only, not all of them. The sample consists of 75,000 to 100,000 clones, approximately 81% of them appearing once. This clonotype was sampled from a human donor who had recovered from COVID-19. Sequencing used peripheral blood, obtained after recovery from COVID-19. V gene TRBV6-1 combines with J gene TRBJ2-5, with D possibly TRBD2 on 6 matching bases. CDR3 DNA sequence: TGTGCCAGCAGTGACGGGGGTAACCGGTACCAAGAGACCCAGTACTTC. Encoded protein: CASSDGGNRYQETQYF.